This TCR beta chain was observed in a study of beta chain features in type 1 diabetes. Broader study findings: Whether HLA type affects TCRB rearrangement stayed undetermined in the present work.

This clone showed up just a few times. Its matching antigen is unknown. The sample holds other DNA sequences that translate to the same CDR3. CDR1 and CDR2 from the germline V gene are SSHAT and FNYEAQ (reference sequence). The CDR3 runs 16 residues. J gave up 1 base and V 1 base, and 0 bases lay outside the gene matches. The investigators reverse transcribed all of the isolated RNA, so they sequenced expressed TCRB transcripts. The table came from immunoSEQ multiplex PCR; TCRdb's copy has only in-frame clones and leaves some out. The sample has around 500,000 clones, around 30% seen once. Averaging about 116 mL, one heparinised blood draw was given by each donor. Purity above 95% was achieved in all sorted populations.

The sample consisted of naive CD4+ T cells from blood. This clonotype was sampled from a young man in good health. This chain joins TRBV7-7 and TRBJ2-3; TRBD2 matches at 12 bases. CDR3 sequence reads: CASSLGLAGGTDTQYF. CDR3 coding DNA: TGTGCCAGCAGCTTAGGACTAGCGGGAGGCACAGATACGCAGTATTTT. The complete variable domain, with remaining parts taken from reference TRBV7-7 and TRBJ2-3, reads GAGVSQSPRYKVTKRGQDVTLRCDPISSHATLYWYQQALGQGPEFLTYFNYEAQPDKSGLPSDRFSAERPEGSISTLTIQRTEQRDSAMYRCASSLGLAGGTDTQYFGPGTRLTVL.